This entry lists 8 T cell receptor beta chains sequenced from one sample in a study of TIL therapy for anti-PD-1-resistant metastatic lung cancer. The immunoSEQ assay was v3. Profiling relied on immunoSEQ multiplex PCR, and the TCRdb table lists in-frame clones only, not all of them. There are about 100,000 clones in the sample; 55% to 75% occur only once, and 10% to 11% lies in the top ten. Stated time point: pre-treatment sample, taken before nivolumab and TIL therapy. Pleural nodules or supraclavicular lymph nodes made up most of the excised metastases sampled. Sequences were derived from tumor tissue, sampled at baseline. The receptors were sampled from a person between 25 and 80 years old with non-small cell lung cancer.

This clone was found a few times. The rearrangement links TRBV5-4 to TRBJ2-6; unclear D gene. CDR1 is SGHNT, CDR2 YYREEE, per germline (reference sequence). The ends were cut back, 0 bases at V and 3 bases at J, with 10 bases in the middle. This CDR3 contains 16 residues. CDR3 sequence reads: CASSLAGLGGANVLTF. CDR3 coding DNA: TGTGCCAGCAGCTTGGCCGGGTTGGGTGGGGCCAACGTCCTGACTTTC. The full variable domain, rest sourced from reference TRBV5-4 and TRBJ2-6, is ETGVTQSPTHLIKTRGQQVTLRCSSQSGHNTVSWYQQALGQGPQFIFQYYREEENGRGNFPPRFSGLQFPNYSSELNVNALELDDSALYLCASSLAGLGGANVLTFGAGSRLTVL.

The V and J genes are TRBV6-5 and TRBJ2-7; D may match TRBD1 or TRBD2 (5 bases each). The germline V and J ends were trimmed by 0 bases and 3 bases, with 9 bases remaining between them. The germline V gene encodes CDR1 MNHEY and CDR2 SVGAGI. The CDR3 is 14 amino acids. In nucleotides, the CDR3 is TGTGCCAGCAGTTACTCGGTGGGGGACTACGAGCAGTACTTC. It encodes CASSYSVGDYEQYF.

The chain employs TRBV28 and TRBJ1-2, with D possibly being TRBD1 (5 bases). Looked up from germline, CDR1 is MDHEN and CDR2 is SYDVKM. Deletions cut 6 bases from V and 5 bases from J, with 13 bases between. This CDR3 region has 13 residues. The CDR3 here is CASRPQGYYGYTF. For the CDR3, the DNA is TGTGCCAGCAGGCCGCAGGGTTATTATGGCTACACCTTC.

The V and J genes are TRBV3-1 (or the pseudogene TRBV3-2) and TRBJ2-7; D possibly matches TRBD1 or TRBD2 (5 bases each). Trimming cost V 0 bases and J 5 bases, with 8 bases left between them. This CDR3 has 13 amino acids. From germline, CDR1 is LGHDT and CDR2 YNNKEL (reference sequence). The CDR3 region has the DNA TGTGCCAGCAGCCAAGATTGGGGGAACGAGCAGTACTTC. Encoded protein: CASSQDWGNEQYF.

This clone was detected a few times. The chain links TRBV15 to TRBJ1-1; TRBD1 matches 10 bases. The CDR3 extends over 15 amino acids. The V and J ends lost 3 bases and 4 bases, in that order; junction bases with no gene match: 5. Germline V gives CDR1 LNHNV, CDR2 YYDKDF (reference sequence). In nucleotides, the CDR3 is TGTGCCACCAGCAGCACGACAGGGGGCGGCACTGAAGCTTTCTTT. Its protein product is CATSSTTGGGTEAFF.

This clone occurred a few times. This chain joins TRBV3-1 (or the pseudogene TRBV3-2) and TRBJ2-2; D gene ambiguous. There are 15 residues in the CDR3. Per germline, CDR1 LGHDT and CDR2 YNNKEL (reference sequence). V lost 6 bases and J 4 bases, leaving 15 bases between the germline ends. The CDR3 spells CASRPGRWGTGELFF. CDR3 DNA sequence: TGTGCCAGCAGGCCCGGGCGTTGGGGCACCGGGGAGCTGTTTTTT.

This clone was seen a single time. The V and J genes are TRBV5-1 and TRBJ2-3; D is perhaps TRBD1 (6 bases). In germline, CDR1 is SGHRS, CDR2 YFSETQ. Trimming left V 7 bases short and J 0 bases short, with 24 bases between. CDR3 length: 18 residues. The CDR3: CASPLWPTGYTSTDTQYF. CDR3 nucleotide sequence: TGCGCCAGCCCCCTTTGGCCGACAGGCTATACTAGCACAGATACGCAGTATTTT.

This clone appeared a single time. The gene calls are TRBV28 and TRBJ2-2; TRBD1 aligns across 9 bases. Looked up from germline, CDR1 is MDHEN and CDR2 is SYDVKM. This CDR3 region has 16 residues. V dropped 4 bases and J dropped 7; count of bases not matched to a gene: 10. This CDR3 is CASSSRRDRVDGELFF. The CDR3 DNA follows: TGTGCCAGCAGTTCCCGGAGGGACAGGGTAGACGGGGAGCTGTTTTTT.